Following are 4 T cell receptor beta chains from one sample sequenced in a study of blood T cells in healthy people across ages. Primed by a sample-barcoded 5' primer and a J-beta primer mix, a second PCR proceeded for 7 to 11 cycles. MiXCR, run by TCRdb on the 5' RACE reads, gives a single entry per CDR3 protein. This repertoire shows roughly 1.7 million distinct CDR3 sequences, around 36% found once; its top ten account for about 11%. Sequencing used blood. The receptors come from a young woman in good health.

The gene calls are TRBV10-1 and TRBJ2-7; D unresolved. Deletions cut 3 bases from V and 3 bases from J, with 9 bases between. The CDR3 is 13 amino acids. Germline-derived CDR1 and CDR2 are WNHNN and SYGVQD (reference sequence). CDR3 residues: CASSDSPGYEQYF. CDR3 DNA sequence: TGCGCCAGCAGTGACTCCCCCGGCTACGAGCAGTACTTC.

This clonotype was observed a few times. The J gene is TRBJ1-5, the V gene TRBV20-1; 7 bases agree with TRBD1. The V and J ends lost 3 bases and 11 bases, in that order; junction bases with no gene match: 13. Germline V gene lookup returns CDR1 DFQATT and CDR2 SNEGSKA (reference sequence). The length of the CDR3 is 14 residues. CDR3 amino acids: CSASQGQITPAQHF. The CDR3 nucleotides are TGCAGTGCTAGCCAGGGACAGATAACTCCAGCCCAGCATTTT.

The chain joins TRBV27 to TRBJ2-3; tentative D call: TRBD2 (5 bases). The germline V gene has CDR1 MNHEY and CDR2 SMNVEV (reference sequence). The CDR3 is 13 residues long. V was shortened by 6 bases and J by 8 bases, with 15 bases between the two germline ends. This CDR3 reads CASSHSLELTQYF. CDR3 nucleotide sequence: TGTGCCAGCAGCCACTCACTAGAACTTACGCAGTATTTT.

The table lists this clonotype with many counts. The CDR3: CSVEVLVTGDLLSEQFF. In DNA form, the CDR3 reads TGCAGCGTTGAAGTCCTGGTGACAGGGGACCTCCTAAGTGAGCAGTTCTTC. V and J are TRBV29-1 and TRBJ2-1; 8 nucleotides agree with TRBD1. Trimming cost V 1 base and J 9 bases; bases outside gene matches: 17. The CDR3 covers 17 residues. Looked up from germline, CDR1 is SQVTM and CDR2 is ANQGSEA.